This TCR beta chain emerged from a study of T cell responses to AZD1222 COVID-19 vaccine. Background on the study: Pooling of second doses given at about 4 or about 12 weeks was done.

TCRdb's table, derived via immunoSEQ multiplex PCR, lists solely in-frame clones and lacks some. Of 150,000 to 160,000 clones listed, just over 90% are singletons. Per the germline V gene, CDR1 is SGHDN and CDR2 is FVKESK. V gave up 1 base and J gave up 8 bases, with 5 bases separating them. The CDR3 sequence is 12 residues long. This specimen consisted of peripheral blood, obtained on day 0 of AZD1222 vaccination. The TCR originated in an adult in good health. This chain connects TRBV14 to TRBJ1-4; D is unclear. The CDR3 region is CASSQGREKLFF. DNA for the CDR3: TGTGCCAGCAGCCAAGGGAGGGAAAAACTGTTTTTT.